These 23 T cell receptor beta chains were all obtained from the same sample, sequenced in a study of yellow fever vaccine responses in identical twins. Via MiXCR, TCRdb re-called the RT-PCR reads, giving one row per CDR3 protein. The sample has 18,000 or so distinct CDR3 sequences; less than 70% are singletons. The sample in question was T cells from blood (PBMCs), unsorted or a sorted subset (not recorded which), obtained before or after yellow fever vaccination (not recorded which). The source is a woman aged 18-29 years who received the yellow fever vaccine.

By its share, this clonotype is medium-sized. This chain's CDR3 is CASSQGGQSREKLFF. The CDR3 region has the DNA TGCGCCAGCAGCCAAGGTGGACAATCCAGGGAAAAACTGTTTTTT. The V gene is TRBV4-1, the J gene TRBJ1-4; D may be TRBD1 (5 bases). The germline gives CDR1 MGHRA, CDR2 YSYEKL. With 1 base removed from V and 8 bases from J, the gap between germline ends came to 14 bases. The CDR3 contains 15 residues.

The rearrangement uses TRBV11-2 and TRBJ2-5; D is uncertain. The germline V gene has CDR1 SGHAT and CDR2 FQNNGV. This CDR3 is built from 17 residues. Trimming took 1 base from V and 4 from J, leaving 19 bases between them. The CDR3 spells CASSLGSGPYGRETQYF. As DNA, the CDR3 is TGTGCCAGCAGCTTAGGTTCCGGCCCCTACGGACGAGAGACCCAGTACTTC.

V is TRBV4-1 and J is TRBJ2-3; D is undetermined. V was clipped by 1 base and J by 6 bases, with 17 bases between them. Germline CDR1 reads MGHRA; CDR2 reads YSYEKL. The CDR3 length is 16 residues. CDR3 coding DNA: TGCGCCAGCAGCCAAGCCGTCTCGCGCATTTCCGATACGCAGTATTTT. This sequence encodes CASSQAVSRISDTQYF.

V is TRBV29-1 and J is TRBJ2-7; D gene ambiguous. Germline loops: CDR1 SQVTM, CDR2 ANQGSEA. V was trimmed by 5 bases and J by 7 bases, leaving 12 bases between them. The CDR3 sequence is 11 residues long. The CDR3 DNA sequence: TGCAGCGTTTCCCCCGGTCGGGAGCAGTACTTC. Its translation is CSVSPGREQYF.

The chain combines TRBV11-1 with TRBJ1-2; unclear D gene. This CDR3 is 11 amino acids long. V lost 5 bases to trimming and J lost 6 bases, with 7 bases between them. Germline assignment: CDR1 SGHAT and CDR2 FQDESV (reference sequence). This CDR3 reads CASSPGNGYTF. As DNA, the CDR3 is TGTGCCAGCAGCCCGGGGAATGGCTACACCTTC.

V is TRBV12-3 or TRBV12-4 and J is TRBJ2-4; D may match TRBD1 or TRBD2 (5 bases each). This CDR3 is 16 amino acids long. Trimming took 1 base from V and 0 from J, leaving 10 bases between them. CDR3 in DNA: TGTGCCAGCAGTTTAGTTGGGGACCTAGCCAAAAACATTCAGTACTTC. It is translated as CASSLVGDLAKNIQYF.

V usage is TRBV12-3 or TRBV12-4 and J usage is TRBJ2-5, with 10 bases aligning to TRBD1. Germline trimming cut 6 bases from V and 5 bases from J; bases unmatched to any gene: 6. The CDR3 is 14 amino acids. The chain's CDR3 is CASSKTGGAETQYF. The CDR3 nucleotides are TGTGCCAGCAGCAAGACAGGGGGCGCGGAGACCCAGTACTTC.

CDR3 in amino acids: CASMRTANTGELFF. CDR3 coding DNA: TGCGCCAGCATGCGGACGGCGAACACCGGGGAGCTGTTTTTT. This chain uses TRBV10-1 with TRBJ2-2; D is unresolved. Trimming took off 7 bases at V and 0 bases at J, with 9 bases between the two ends. The CDR3 is 14 residues long. The germline CDR1 and CDR2 sequences are WNHNN and SYGVQD (reference sequence).

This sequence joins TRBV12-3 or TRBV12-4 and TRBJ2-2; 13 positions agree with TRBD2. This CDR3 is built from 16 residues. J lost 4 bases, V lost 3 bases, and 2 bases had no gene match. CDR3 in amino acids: CASSLGLAGFTGELFF. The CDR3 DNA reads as TGTGCCAGCAGTTTGGGACTAGCGGGGTTCACCGGGGAGCTGTTTTTT.

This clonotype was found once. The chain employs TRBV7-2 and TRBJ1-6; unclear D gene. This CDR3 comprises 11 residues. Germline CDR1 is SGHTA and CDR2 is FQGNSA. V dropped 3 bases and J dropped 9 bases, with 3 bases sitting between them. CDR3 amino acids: CASSLRSPLHF. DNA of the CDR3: TGTGCCAGCAGCTTGCGTTCACCCCTCCACTTT. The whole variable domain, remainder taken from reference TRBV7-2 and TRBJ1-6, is GAGVSQSPSNKVTEKGKDVELRCDPISGHTALYWYRQSLGQGLEFLIYFQGNSAPDKSGLPSDRFSAERTGGSVSTLTIQRTQQEDSAVYLCASSLRSPLHFGNGTRLTVT.

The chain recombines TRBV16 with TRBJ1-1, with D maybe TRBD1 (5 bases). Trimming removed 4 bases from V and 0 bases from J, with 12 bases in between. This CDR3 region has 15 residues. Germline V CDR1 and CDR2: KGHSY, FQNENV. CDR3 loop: CASSRRGTLNTEAFF. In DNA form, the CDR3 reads TGTGCCAGCAGCCGTCGGGGGACTCTGAACACTGAAGCTTTCTTT.

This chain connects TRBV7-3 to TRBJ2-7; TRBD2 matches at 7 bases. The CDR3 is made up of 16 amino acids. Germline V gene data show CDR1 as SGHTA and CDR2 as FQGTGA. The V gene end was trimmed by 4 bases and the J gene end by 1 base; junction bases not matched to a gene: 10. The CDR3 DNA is TGTGCCAGCAGCTCGATCAGGGAGGGATTATCCTACGAGCAGTACTTC. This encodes CASSSIREGLSYEQYF.

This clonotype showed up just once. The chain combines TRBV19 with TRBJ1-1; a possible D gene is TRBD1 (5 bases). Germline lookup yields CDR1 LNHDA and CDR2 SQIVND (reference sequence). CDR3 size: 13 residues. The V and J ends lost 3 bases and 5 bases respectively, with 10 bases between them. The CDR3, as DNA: TGTGCCAGTAGTATGACGGGGCCAACTGAAGCTTTCTTT. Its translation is CASSMTGPTEAFF.

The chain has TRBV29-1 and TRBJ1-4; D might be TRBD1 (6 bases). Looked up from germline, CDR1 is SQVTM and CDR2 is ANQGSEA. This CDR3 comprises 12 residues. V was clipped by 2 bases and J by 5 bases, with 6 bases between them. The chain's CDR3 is CSVEQGNEKLFF. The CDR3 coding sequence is TGCAGCGTTGAACAGGGGAATGAAAAACTGTTTTTT.

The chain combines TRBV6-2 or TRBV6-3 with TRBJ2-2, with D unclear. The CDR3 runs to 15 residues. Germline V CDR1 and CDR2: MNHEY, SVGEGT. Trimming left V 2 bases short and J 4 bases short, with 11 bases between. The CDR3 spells CASSYRLRGTGELFF. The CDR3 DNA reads TGTGCCAGCAGTTACCGGCTGAGAGGCACCGGGGAGCTGTTTTTT.

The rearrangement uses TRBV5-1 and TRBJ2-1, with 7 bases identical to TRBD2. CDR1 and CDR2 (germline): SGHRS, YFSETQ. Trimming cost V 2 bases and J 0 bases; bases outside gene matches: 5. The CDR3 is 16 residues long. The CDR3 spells CASSLISGNSYNEQFF. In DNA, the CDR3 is TGCGCCAGCAGCTTAATCAGCGGGAACTCCTACAATGAGCAGTTCTTC. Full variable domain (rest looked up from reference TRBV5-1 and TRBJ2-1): KAGVTQTPRYLIKTRGQQVTLSCSPISGHRSVSWYQQTPGQGLQFLFEYFSETQRNKGNFPGRFSGRQFSNSRSEMNVSTLELGDSALYLCASSLISGNSYNEQFFGPGTRLTVL.

The CDR3 sequence is CASSLEGPTVGDTQYF. CDR3 nucleotides: TGCGCCAGCAGCTTGGAAGGCCCAACCGTTGGAGATACGCAGTATTTT. The chain is built from TRBV5-1 and TRBJ2-3; no definite D call. Trimming took 0 bases from V and 5 from J, leaving 16 bases between them. Germline V gene data show CDR1 as SGHRS and CDR2 as YFSETQ. This CDR3 has 16 residues.

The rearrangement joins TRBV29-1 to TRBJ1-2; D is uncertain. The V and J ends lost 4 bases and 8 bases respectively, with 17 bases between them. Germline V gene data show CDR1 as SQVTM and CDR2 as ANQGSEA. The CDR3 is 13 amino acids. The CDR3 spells CSVGVGRPNGYTF. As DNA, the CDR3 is TGCAGCGTTGGTGTCGGGCGCCCTAACGGCTACACCTTC.

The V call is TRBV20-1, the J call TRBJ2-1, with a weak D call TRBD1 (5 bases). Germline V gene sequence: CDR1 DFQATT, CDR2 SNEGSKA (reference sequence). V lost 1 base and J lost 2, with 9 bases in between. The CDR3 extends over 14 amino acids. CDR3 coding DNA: TGCAGTGCTAGAGGTGGACACACCTACAATGAGCAGTTCTTC. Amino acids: CSARGGHTYNEQFF.

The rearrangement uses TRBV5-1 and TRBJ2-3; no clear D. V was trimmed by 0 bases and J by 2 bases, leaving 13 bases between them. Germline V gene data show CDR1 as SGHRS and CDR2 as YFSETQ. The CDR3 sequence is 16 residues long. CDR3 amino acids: CASSLGAHRLTDTQYF. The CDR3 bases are TGCGCCAGCAGCTTGGGGGCCCACCGCCTCACAGATACGCAGTATTTT.

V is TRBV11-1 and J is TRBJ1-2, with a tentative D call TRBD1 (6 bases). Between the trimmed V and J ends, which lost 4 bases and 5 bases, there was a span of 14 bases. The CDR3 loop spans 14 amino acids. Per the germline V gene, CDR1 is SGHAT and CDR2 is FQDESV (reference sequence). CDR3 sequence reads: CASSWGGQRYGYTF. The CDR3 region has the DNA TGTGCCAGCAGCTGGGGAGGACAGAGGTATGGCTACACCTTC.

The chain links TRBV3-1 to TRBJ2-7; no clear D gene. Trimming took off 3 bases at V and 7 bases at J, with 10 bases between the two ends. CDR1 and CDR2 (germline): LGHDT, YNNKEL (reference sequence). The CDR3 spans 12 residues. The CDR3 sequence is CASSHWDREQYV. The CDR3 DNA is TGTGCCAGCAGCCACTGGGATCGAGAGCAGTACGTC.

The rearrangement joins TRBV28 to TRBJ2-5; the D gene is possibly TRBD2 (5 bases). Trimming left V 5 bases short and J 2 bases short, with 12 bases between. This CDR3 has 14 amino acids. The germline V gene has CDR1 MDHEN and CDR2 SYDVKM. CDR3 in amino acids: CASSPTPGQETQYF. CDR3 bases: TGTGCCAGCAGTCCCACCCCGGGGCAAGAGACCCAGTACTTC.